This TCR beta chain came from a study of CD8+ T cells in alopecia areata. The germline V gene encodes CDR1 GTSNPN and CDR2 SVGIG (reference sequence). J was trimmed by 3 bases and V by 0 bases; bases with no gene match: 20. The CDR3 is 21 amino acids. The treatment is: oral pan-JAK inhibitor, 5-10 mg twice daily. Alopecia areata patients provided lesional scalp punch biopsies and peripheral blood. Points from the study as a whole: TCR sharing was clearer in mice than between patients, perhaps partly owing to patient HLA diversity. A great number of expanded lesional clones endured in scalp and blood during tofacitinib. Higher clonality was seen in lesional scalp than in normal scalp, especially in alopecia totalis/universalis.

Sequencing templates came from extracted RNA that was reverse transcribed into cDNA. TCRdb's copy holds only in-frame clones and misses some; the assay was immunoSEQ multiplex PCR. The sample yields roughly 230,000 clones, roughly 44% seen once. About this clone: Antigen specificity is unknown.

The chain links TRBV30 to TRBJ2-2; TRBD1 aligns across 9 bases. The TCR was taken from a human donor with alopecia areata. The sequencing used CD4+ T cells sorted from blood, collected at roughly week 38, from a patient treated with tofacitinib. The CDR3 loop is CAWSVWVPSRDRVKDTGELFF. The CDR3 DNA reads as TGTGCCTGGAGTGTATGGGTCCCCTCCAGGGACAGGGTGAAGGACACCGGGGAGCTGTTTTTT.